This T cell receptor (beta chain) was sequenced in a study of blood T cell repertoires in COVID-19. Study in general: Specimens from acute and convalescent COVID-19 originated in the United States, Italy and Spain. The cDNA or gDNA used as material had been derived from T cells, B-cell-depleted T cells, or PBMCs.

The CDR3 sequence is 18 residues long. Clones were read by immunoSEQ multiplex PCR, and TCRdb kept only the in-frame ones, dropping some. The table shows under 300,000 clones, with roughly 90% occurring only once. The clonotype was recovered from a woman aged 25 to 39 who had recovered from COVID-19. The V call is TRBV21-1, the J call TRBJ1-5; TRBD1 is the table's D call, not checked against the DNA. TRBV21-1 is shown as a pseudogene. Sequencing was carried out using PBMCs or T cells enriched from blood (not recorded which). CDR3 coding DNA: TGTGCCAGCGGACTTACCCCGGGACAGGGGGCGCCTAATCAGCCCCAGCATTTT. Its translation is CASGLTPGQGAPNQPQHF.